The 10 T cell receptor beta chains below were found in one sample sequenced in a study of PD-1 blockade in classical Hodgkin lymphoma. Profiled with immunoSEQ multiplex PCR; TCRdb holds only in-frame clones, not every one. The data contain just under 65,000 clones, around 90% of them singletons. This sample's time point: cycle 4 day 1 (C4D1), after less than 7 weeks of nivolumab. Each and every patient relapsed after autologous stem cell transplantation, and patients got differing brentuximab vedotin exposure. The sample in question was peripheral blood mononuclear cells (PBMCs), obtained before the fourth cycle of nivolumab. The source of these receptors is a human donor with classical Hodgkin lymphoma.

V and J are TRBV4-1 and TRBJ1-5, with unresolved D. The CDR3 covers 13 residues. Germline V gene data show CDR1 as MGHRA and CDR2 as YSYEKL. Trimming took off 0 bases at V and 7 bases at J, with 7 bases between the two ends. CDR3 nucleotides: TGCGCCAGCAGCCAAGAAGGGCTCCAGCCCCAGCATTTT. Translation gives CASSQEGLQPQHF.

This chain uses TRBV6-1 with TRBJ2-3, with 7 bases aligning to TRBD1. This CDR3 spans 15 amino acids. Germline V gene data show CDR1 as MNHNS and CDR2 as SASEGT. Trimming removed 7 bases from V and 4 bases from J; junction bases left unmatched: 11. The CDR3 region has the DNA TGTGCCAGCACCCAGACGTTGGACAGGCCAGATACGCAGTATTTT. Translating gives CASTQTLDRPDTQYF.

The chain uses TRBV2 and TRBJ1-2; 8 bases map to TRBD1. This CDR3 is built from 15 residues. Germline V gene lookup returns CDR1 SNHLY and CDR2 FYNNEI. J gave up 5 bases and V 6 bases, and 11 bases lay outside the gene matches. This CDR3 is CASSLDRAKIYGYTF. CDR3 sequence (DNA): TGTGCCAGCAGCCTGGACAGGGCCAAGATTTATGGCTACACCTTC.

This chain links TRBV5-8 with TRBJ1-5; no clear D. CDR1 and CDR2 from the germline V gene are SGHTS and YDEGEE. The CDR3 is 13 amino acids. V dropped 4 bases and J dropped 6 bases, with 11 bases sitting between them. The CDR3 reads CASSPSIGQPQHF. Written as DNA, the CDR3 is TGTGCCAGCAGCCCGAGCATAGGTCAGCCCCAGCATTTT.

This clone was counted between two and nine times. The chain carries TRBV5-6 and TRBJ2-1; 9 nucleotides agree with TRBD2. CDR1 is SGHDT, CDR2 YYEEEE, per germline. Trimming at V came to 4 bases and at J to 6 bases, leaving 5 bases not matched to a gene. The CDR3 has 14 residues. Here the CDR3 reads CASSAGGQINEQFF. The CDR3, as DNA: TGTGCCAGCAGCGCGGGGGGGCAGATCAATGAGCAGTTCTTC.

The chain recombines TRBV2 with TRBJ1-6; maybe TRBD1 (6 bases). The germline V and J ends were trimmed by 0 bases and 0 bases, with 24 bases remaining between them. CDR1 and CDR2 from the germline V gene are SNHLY and FYNNEI. The CDR3 is 22 residues long. CDR3 region: CASSEALWQGIPLSSYNSPLHF. Written as DNA, the CDR3 is TGTGCCAGCAGTGAAGCGCTTTGGCAGGGGATCCCTTTAAGCTCCTATAATTCACCCCTCCACTTT.

The chain couples TRBV6-6 to TRBJ1-2; D ambiguous. Germline CDR1 and CDR2: MNHNY and SVGAGI (reference sequence). There are 13 residues in the CDR3. V was trimmed by 1 base and J by 6 bases, leaving 9 bases between them. CDR3 sequence: CASSYYGSDGYTF. CDR3 DNA: TGTGCCAGCAGTTACTACGGAAGCGATGGCTACACCTTC.

The rearrangement joins TRBV5-1 to TRBJ2-7; 11 positions match TRBD1. Per the germline V gene, CDR1 is SGHRS and CDR2 is YFSETQ. CDR3 length: 14 residues. The V gene end was trimmed by 4 bases and the J gene end by 7 bases; junction bases not matched to a gene: 7. CDR3 protein: CASSTGTGGVEQYF. CDR3 sequence (DNA): TGCGCCAGCAGCACCGGGACAGGGGGGGTAGAGCAGTACTTC.

The chain has TRBV27 and TRBJ2-1; weak D call: TRBD2 (5 bases). Trimming shortened V by 5 bases and J by 6 bases, and 8 bases separated the two germline ends. The germline CDR1 and CDR2 sequences are MNHEY and SMNVEV (reference sequence). The CDR3 is 12 amino acids. CDR3 residues: CASSRGGNEQFF. CDR3 nucleotides: TGTGCCAGCAGTCGTGGAGGCAATGAGCAGTTCTTC.

This chain links TRBV15 with TRBJ1-2; D is uncertain. CDR1 and CDR2 from the germline V gene are LNHNV and YYDKDF (reference sequence). The CDR3 consists of 12 residues. V was shortened by 5 bases and J by 3 bases, with 7 bases between the two germline ends. DNA for the CDR3: TGTGCCACCAGCGCTGGGGACTATGGCTACACCTTC. This encodes CATSAGDYGYTF.